This T cell receptor (beta chain) appears in the sequencing data of a study of regulatory T cells in long-lasting Graves disease. About the study: For under 3 months, newly diagnosed Graves' patients had been taking antithyroid drugs.

This clonotype was counted at least ten times. According to the study, TCR beta libraries were built with iRepertoire HTBI primers and CDR3-region Arm-PCR. TCRdb re-called the multiplex PCR reads with MiXCR, one entry per CDR3 protein. The sample carries 350,000 to 450,000 distinct CDR3 sequences, about 16% recorded once. The time point here: newly diagnosed GD, antithyroid drugs for less than 3 months. Isolated PBMC RNA provided the starting material for the TCR library. EDTA tubes received approximately 10 milliliters of collected peripheral blood. V shed 5 bases, J shed 1 base, and the junction held 2 bases outside the gene matches. Germline-derived CDR1 and CDR2 are MNHNS and SASEGT. The CDR3 totals 14 residues. Another study also made use of these data, one on T cells in Graves' hyperthyroidism and ophthalmopathy.

The chain couples TRBV6-1 to TRBJ2-5; TRBD1 matches at 9 bases. The source was peripheral blood mononuclear cells (PBMCs), collected at new diagnosis, from a patient treated with antithyroid drugs. The source is a woman aged 25 to 39 with Graves disease. The CDR3 loop is CASSRDRVQETQYF. The DNA for the CDR3 is TGTGCCAGCAGTCGGGACAGGGTCCAAGAGACCCAGTACTTC.